Listed below are T cell receptor beta chains from one sample, sequenced in a study of blood T cell repertoires in COVID-19. Sequencing was performed with immunoSEQ multiplex PCR; in TCRdb, only in-frame clones are kept and a portion is missing. The sample contains some 190,000 clones, around 85% of which appear only once. The sequencing sample was made of PBMCs or T cells enriched from blood (not recorded which). These receptors originate from a woman under 40 who had recovered from COVID-19. Both conserved end residues are part of each CDR3. A D gene is named only where the DNA matches it firmly. Clone size appears in some rows only: once, few, many, or a class for an expanded clone.

cdr3_nt cdr3_aa d_call v_call clone_size j_call
TGCGCCAGCAGCTTTGGCTCCACAGGGAGCTCTGGAAACACCATATATTTT CASSFGSTGSSGNTIYF NA TRBV5-1 NA TRBJ1-3
TGTGCCAGCAGCTTGGAGACAGCTTTTAATGGCTACACCTTC CASSLETAFNGYTF NA TRBV7-9 once TRBJ1-2
TGTGCCAGCAGCCCCCCCGGGGGGCCAGACAATGAGCAGTTCTTC CASSPPGGPDNEQFF NA TRBV9 NA TRBJ2-1
TGTGCCAGCAGCTTGGCCGGGACTAGCGCCTCCCAAGAGACCCAGTACTTC CASSLAGTSASQETQYF TRBD2 TRBV5-6 once TRBJ2-5
TGTGCCAGCAGCTTAAGCCAGCGGGGGGGCCGGGAGACCCAGTACTTC CASSLSQRGGRETQYF TRBD2 TRBV7-8 NA TRBJ2-5
TGTGCCAGCAGCCTCACGGACAGGTGGATTCAAGAGACCCAGTACTTC CASSLTDRWIQETQYF TRBD1 TRBV7-9 NA TRBJ2-5
TGTGCCAGTAGTATTAGCGGAGCATTCTACGAGCAGTACTTC CASSISGAFYEQYF NA TRBV19 once TRBJ2-7
TGTGCCACCAGCAGAGGTGCGAGGGAGGGCTATGGCTACACCTTC CATSRGAREGYGYTF NA TRBV15 NA TRBJ1-2
TGTGCCAGCAGTGGGGGGGTAGGGGCCCAGCATTTT CASSGGVGAQHF NA TRBV28 NA TRBJ1-5
TGTGCCAGCTCACCACTTCAGATCAGCTCTGGAAACACCATATATTTT CASSPLQISSGNTIYF NA TRBV18 NA TRBJ1-3
TGTGCCAGCAGGGGGACGTACACCGGGGAGCTGTTTTTT CASRGTYTGELFF TRBD1 TRBV19 NA TRBJ2-2